This T cell receptor (beta chain) originates from a study of read filtering for tumor transcriptome and immune sequencing. Looking at the study overall: Mean patient age was roughly 66 years, range about 45 to 85; 16 to 20 male, more than 11 female. Whole-transcriptome libraries were prepared after DNase treatment.

Findings of the study overall: Around 85% of IR-seq clonotypes had one read, totaling 3% to 4% of reads; RNA-seq: roughly 76% and 46%.

Trimming cost V 6 bases and J 3 bases; bases outside gene matches: 18. Germline CDR1 reads MDHEN; CDR2 reads SYDVKM. This CDR3 has 18 residues. This library used 300 to 450 ng RNA and molecular barcoded adaptors spanning alpha/delta and beta/gamma chains. TCRdb ran MiXCR on the reads and lists one entry per CDR3 protein. Of about 63,000 distinct CDR3 sequences in the sample, over 11% were seen once. This clonotype was seen repeatedly, ten times or more. As yet, its antigen is unknown. The chain joins TRBV28 to TRBJ1-2, with TRBD1 matching 8 bases. Sequenced input: a population of CD138-negative cells sorted from bone marrow. The TCR was taken from a donor aged 40 or older with multiple myeloma. The CDR3 sequence: CASRVLKQRGRGHYGYTF. The CDR3 DNA is TGTGCCAGCAGAGTTCTAAAGCAACGGGGCAGGGGGCACTATGGCTACACCTTC.